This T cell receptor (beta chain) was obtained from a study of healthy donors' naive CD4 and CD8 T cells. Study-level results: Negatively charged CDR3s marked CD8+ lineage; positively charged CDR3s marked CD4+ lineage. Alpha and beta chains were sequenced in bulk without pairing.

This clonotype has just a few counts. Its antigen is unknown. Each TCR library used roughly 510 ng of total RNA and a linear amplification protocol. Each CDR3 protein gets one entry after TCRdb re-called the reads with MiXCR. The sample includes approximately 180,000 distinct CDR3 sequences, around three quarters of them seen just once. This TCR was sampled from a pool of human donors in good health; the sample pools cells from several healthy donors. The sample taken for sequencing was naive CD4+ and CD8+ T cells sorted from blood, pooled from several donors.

CDR3 DNA sequence: TGCAGTGCTCGGGTGGACAGGGATCAGCCCCAGCATTTT. This gives the protein CSARVDRDQPQHF. This chain joins TRBV20-1 and TRBJ1-5, with 8 positions matching TRBD1. The CDR3 runs 13 residues. Germline V CDR1 and CDR2: DFQATT, SNEGSKA (reference sequence). V was pared by 5 bases and J by 5 bases, with 5 bases of the junction left unmatched.